This record concerns one T cell receptor (beta chain) sequence. TCR beta sequences were obtained from blood CD8+ and CD4+ T cells. The multiple sclerosis controls were treatment-naive patients, and their relapsing-remitting disease was stable or active. Negative isolation was used for CD8+ and CD4+ T cells and FACS enrichment for TEMRA cells. From germline, CDR1 is SGHVS and CDR2 FQNEAQ. V lost 0 bases, J lost 0 bases, and 15 bases lay in between. This CDR3 contains 18 residues. These data belong to a study of CD8 T cells in Susac syndrome. Random hexamers were used to reverse transcribe an amount of about 0.5 to 1 ug RNA. Multiplex immunoSEQ PCR targeted 54 Vbeta and 13 Jbeta TCR beta segments. Each CDR3 protein gets one entry after TCRdb re-called the immunoSEQ multiplex PCR reads with MiXCR. The table lists some 150,000 distinct CDR3 sequences, roughly 95% of them singletons.

The clonotype comes from a human donor with multiple sclerosis. The chain links TRBV7-8 to TRBJ1-5, with a weak D call TRBD1 (6 bases). The sequenced sample consisted of CD8+ T cells from PBMCs. For the CDR3, the DNA is TGTGCCAGCAGCTTAGCTACCCTCAACAGGGATAGCAATCAGCCCCAGCATTTT. Protein product: CASSLATLNRDSNQPQHF.